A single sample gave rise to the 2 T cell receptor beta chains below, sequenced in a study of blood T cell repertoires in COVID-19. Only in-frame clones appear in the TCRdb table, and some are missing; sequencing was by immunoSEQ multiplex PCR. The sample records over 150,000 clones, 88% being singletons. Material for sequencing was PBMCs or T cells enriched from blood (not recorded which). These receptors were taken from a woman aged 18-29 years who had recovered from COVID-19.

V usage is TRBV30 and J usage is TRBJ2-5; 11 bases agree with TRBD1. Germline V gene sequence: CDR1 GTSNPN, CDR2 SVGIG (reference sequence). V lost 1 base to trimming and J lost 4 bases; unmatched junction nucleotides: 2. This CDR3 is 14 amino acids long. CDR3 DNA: TGTGCCTGGAGTGCCGGGACAGGGGGAGAGACCCAGTACTTC. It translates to CAWSAGTGGETQYF.

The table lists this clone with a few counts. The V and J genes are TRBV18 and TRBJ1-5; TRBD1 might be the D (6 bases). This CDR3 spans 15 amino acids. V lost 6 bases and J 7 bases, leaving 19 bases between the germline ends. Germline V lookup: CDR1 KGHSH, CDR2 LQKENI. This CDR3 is CASSQGQGHIQPQHF. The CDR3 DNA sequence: TGTGCCAGCTCTCAGGGGCAGGGGCATATCCAGCCCCAGCATTTT.